One and the same sample provided the 27 T cell receptor beta chains below, sequenced in a study of graft-versus-host responses after intestinal transplantation. Sequenced by immunoSEQ multiplex PCR; TCRdb stores in-frame clones only, minus some. The sample shows about 130,000 clones, 80% to 95% of them seen only once. Their cognate antigens are unknown. The sequencing used unstimulated CD4+ T cells sorted from spleen or lymph node cells, collected before intestinal transplant. The receptors derive from a human donor who received an intestinal transplant.

J is TRBJ1-1 and V is TRBV2; a weak D match, TRBD1 (6 bases). The germline gives CDR1 SNHLY, CDR2 FYNNEI. V lost 10 bases and J 10 bases, leaving 31 bases between the germline ends. The CDR3 spans 16 residues. The CDR3 is CAIPAPGTPGDQGAFF. The CDR3 coding sequence is TGTGCCATCCCGGCACCGGGGACACCAGGGGATCAGGGAGCTTTCTTT.

The chain has TRBV6-1 and TRBJ1-5, with 7 bases lining up with TRBD1. The CDR3 spans 13 residues. The J segment lost 8 bases and the V segment lost 4 bases, leaving 5 bases of the junction unmatched. Germline V gives CDR1 MNHNS, CDR2 SASEGT. In nucleotides, the CDR3 is TGTGCCAGCAGTGCGACAGGGAGGGAGCCCCAGCATTTT. The encoded protein is CASSATGREPQHF.

This chain uses TRBV25-1 with TRBJ2-5; D is perhaps TRBD1 or TRBD2 (5 bases each). The germline V gene encodes CDR1 MGHDK and CDR2 SYGVNS. V lost 7 bases and J lost 5, with 11 bases in between. The CDR3 covers 12 residues. The CDR3 loop is CASNGDRETQYF. In DNA form, the CDR3 reads TGTGCCAGCAACGGGGACCGGGAGACCCAGTACTTC.

The chain joins TRBV10-3 to TRBJ1-4, with TRBD1 as a possible D gene (5 bases). CDR3 size: 14 residues. Germline CDR1 and CDR2: ENHRY and SYGVKD. Trimming cost V 2 bases and J 7 bases, with 11 bases left between them. DNA for the CDR3: TGTGCCATCAGTGAGGGCAGGGTAGGTGAAAAACTGTTTTTT. It yields the protein CAISEGRVGEKLFF.

A remark on this clone: The sample has other DNA sequences that encode this CDR3 too. The rearrangement uses TRBV7-2 and TRBJ2-7; 8 bases match TRBD2. V shed 5 bases, J shed 0 bases, and the junction held 6 bases outside the gene matches. Germline assignment: CDR1 SGHTA and CDR2 FQGNSA. The CDR3 runs 15 residues. DNA of the CDR3: TGTGCCAGCAGCCTCACTAGCGGAAGCTCCTACGAGCAGTACTTC. This sequence encodes CASSLTSGSSYEQYF.

The gene calls are TRBV5-1 and TRBJ2-5; D remains unclear. Germline CDR1 and CDR2: SGHRS and YFSETQ. V was trimmed by 4 bases and J by 4 bases, leaving 11 bases between them. The CDR3 is 13 amino acids. The CDR3 nucleotides read TGCGCCAGCAGCCCGCGGACGGGAGAGACCCAGTACTTC. Translating it yields CASSPRTGETQYF.

The chain is built from TRBV10-3 and TRBJ2-7; 8 bases fit TRBD1. V lost 5 bases and J lost 3; bases outside the gene matches: 15. Germline V lookup: CDR1 ENHRY, CDR2 SYGVKD. This CDR3 region has 17 residues. The CDR3 here is CAISPTAYRGENYEQYF. The CDR3 nucleotides are TGTGCCATCAGTCCGACGGCCTACAGGGGGGAAAACTACGAGCAGTACTTC.

This chain uses TRBV7-3 with TRBJ1-1; D is unresolved. This CDR3 comprises 14 residues. Per germline, CDR1 SGHTA and CDR2 FQGTGA. Trimming stripped 5 bases from V and 4 bases from J, with 14 bases between. The CDR3 region is CASSTGSLGTEAFF. Written as DNA, the CDR3 is TGTGCCAGCAGCACTGGGAGCCTCGGCACTGAAGCTTTCTTT.

The chain recombines TRBV7-3 with TRBJ1-4; D is ambiguous. CDR3 length equals 15 residues. CDR1 is SGHTA, CDR2 FQGTGA, per germline. V lost 5 bases and J 3 bases, leaving 13 bases between the germline ends. The CDR3 nucleotides read TGTGCCAGCAGCCTCACTCCGTTACCTAATGAAAAACTGTTTTTT. Translating gives CASSLTPLPNEKLFF.

The chain combines TRBV29-1 with TRBJ2-4, with D tentatively TRBD1 (5 bases). Germline assignment: CDR1 SQVTM and CDR2 ANQGSEA. The V end lost 3 bases, the J end lost 1 base, and 7 bases lay between the germline ends. The CDR3 loop spans 13 amino acids. The CDR3 region is CSVDAGAKNIQYF. The CDR3 DNA reads as TGCAGCGTTGACGCAGGGGCCAAAAACATTCAGTACTTC.

CDR3 region: CASSLNWASGKDEQFF. As DNA, the CDR3 is TGTGCCAGCAGCTTGAATTGGGCTAGCGGAAAGGATGAGCAGTTCTTC. The chain links TRBV5-4 to TRBJ2-1; 7 nucleotides agree with TRBD2. J lost 8 bases, V lost 1 base, and 12 bases had no gene match. CDR1 SGHNT and CDR2 YYREEE come from the germline V gene (reference sequence). The CDR3 covers 16 residues.

V gene TRBV5-5 combines with J gene TRBJ2-1, with 10 bases aligning to TRBD1. V dropped 0 bases and J dropped 10; count of bases not matched to a gene: 10. The length of the CDR3 is 16 residues. Germline V CDR1 and CDR2: SGHKS, YYEKEE (reference sequence). The CDR3 protein is CASSLAKGTGVGEQFF. CDR3 nucleotides: TGTGCCAGCAGCTTGGCCAAGGGGACAGGGGTGGGAGAGCAGTTCTTC. Based on the CDR3 plus reference TRBV5-5 and TRBJ2-1, the full variable domain is DAGVTQSPTHLIKTRGQQVTLRCSPISGHKSVSWYQQVLGQGPQFIFQYYEKEERGRGNFPDRFSARQFPNYSSELNVNALLLGDSALYLCASSLAKGTGVGEQFFGPGTRLTVL.

The rearrangement uses TRBV7-9 and TRBJ2-1, with 9 bases fitting TRBD2. The CDR3 runs 18 residues. CDR1 is SEHNR and CDR2 is FQNEAQ in the germline V gene (reference sequence). V lost 7 bases to trimming and J lost 2 bases; unmatched junction nucleotides: 15. This chain's CDR3 is CASNPLGGGAGPYNEQFF. In nucleotides, the CDR3 is TGTGCCAGCAACCCTCTAGGCGGGGGGGCGGGACCCTACAATGAGCAGTTCTTC.

This sequence joins TRBV27 and TRBJ2-7; no clear D gene. The CDR3 runs 15 residues. V dropped 5 bases and J dropped 7 bases, with 21 bases sitting between them. Germline V gene data show CDR1 as MNHEY and CDR2 as SMNVEV (reference sequence). CDR3 sequence (DNA): TGTGCCAGCAGTCCATTATCCGAATTCTGGCGGGAGCAGTACTTC. This encodes CASSPLSEFWREQYF.

This chain connects TRBV25-1 to TRBJ2-1; the D gene is possibly TRBD1 (5 bases). Trimming pared 4 bases from V and 5 bases from J, leaving 12 bases between. From germline, CDR1 is MGHDK and CDR2 SYGVNS. CDR3 length: 14 amino acids. DNA for the CDR3: TGTGCCAGCAGTGCCCCAGGGCCGGACAATGAGCAGTTCTTC. Translated, it gives CASSAPGPDNEQFF.

The J gene is TRBJ2-1, the V gene TRBV7-3; D is uncertain. V dropped 0 bases and J dropped 6 bases, with 6 bases sitting between them. In germline, CDR1 is SGHTA, CDR2 FQGTGA. This CDR3 has 13 residues. CDR3 sequence reads: CASSLTPGNEQFF. The CDR3 DNA follows: TGTGCCAGCAGCTTAACGCCGGGCAATGAGCAGTTCTTC. Filled out from reference TRBV7-3 and TRBJ2-1, the complete variable domain reads GAGVSQTPSNKVTEKGKYVELRCDPISGHTALYWYRQSLGQGPEFLIYFQGTGAADDSGLPNDRFFAVRPEGSVSTLKIQRTERGDSAVYLCASSLTPGNEQFFGPGTRLTVL.

V usage is TRBV28 and J usage is TRBJ1-2; 7 bases agree with TRBD1. In germline, CDR1 is MDHEN, CDR2 SYDVKM. The CDR3 has 13 residues. Germline trimming cut 6 bases from V and 2 bases from J; bases unmatched to any gene: 3. This chain's CDR3 is CASRKTGNYGYTF. The DNA for the CDR3 is TGTGCCAGCAGAAAGACAGGGAACTATGGCTACACCTTC.

This chain joins TRBV7-9 and TRBJ1-1; 9 positions match TRBD1. The CDR3 is made up of 14 amino acids. From germline, CDR1 is SEHNR and CDR2 FQNEAQ (reference sequence). V shed 4 bases, J shed 5 bases, and the junction held 5 bases outside the gene matches. CDR3 bases: TGTGCCAGCAGCTCAGACAGGGGGGGAACTGAAGCTTTCTTT. Its protein is CASSSDRGGTEAFF.

The CDR3 here is CASSIEIASGEGAFF. The CDR3 DNA sequence: TGTGCCAGCAGTATAGAGATAGCATCAGGGGAGGGAGCTTTCTTT. This rearrangement joins TRBV6-1 to TRBJ1-1; tentative D call: TRBD1 (6 bases). Germline lookup yields CDR1 MNHNS and CDR2 SASEGT. The CDR3 has 15 residues. Trimming shortened V by 5 bases and J by 10 bases, and 23 bases separated the two germline ends.

The J gene is TRBJ2-7, the V gene TRBV5-1, with D perhaps given as TRBD1 or TRBD2 (5 bases each). V gave up 0 bases and J gave up 6 bases, with 13 bases separating them. The length of the CDR3 is 14 residues. In germline, CDR1 is SGHRS, CDR2 YFSETQ. The CDR3 nucleotides are TGCGCCAGCAGCTTGGGATCCGGGGCCTTCGAGCAGTACTTC. Translated, it gives CASSLGSGAFEQYF.

The chain carries TRBV5-1 and TRBJ2-2; 11 nucleotides align to TRBD2. This CDR3 spans 15 amino acids. CDR1 and CDR2 from the germline V gene are SGHRS and YFSETQ. Trimming removed 4 bases from V and 5 bases from J; junction bases left unmatched: 4. The CDR3 protein is CASSPTSGTTGELFF. The CDR3 DNA is TGCGCCAGCAGCCCGACTAGCGGGACGACCGGGGAGCTGTTTTTT.

This chain joins TRBV7-2 and TRBJ2-5; TRBD2 agrees at 11 bases. CDR3 length equals 18 residues. Trimming cost V 1 base and J 1 base; bases outside gene matches: 8. CDR1 is SGHTA and CDR2 is FQGNSA in the germline V gene. This chain's CDR3 is CASSLGVAGGSFQETQYF. In DNA, the CDR3 is TGTGCCAGCAGCTTAGGGGTAGCGGGAGGGTCTTTCCAAGAGACCCAGTACTTC.

The genes are TRBV6-5 and TRBJ1-2, with 7 bases lining up with TRBD1. Germline trimming cut 5 bases from V and 8 bases from J; bases unmatched to any gene: 8. The CDR3 has 13 residues. Germline lookup yields CDR1 MNHEY and CDR2 SVGAGI. The CDR3 loop reads CASSPDRVQGYTF. CDR3 DNA: TGTGCCAGCAGTCCAGACAGGGTGCAGGGCTACACCTTC.

The chain links TRBV6-5 to TRBJ2-1; D unclear. Germline-derived CDR1 and CDR2 are MNHEY and SVGAGI. This CDR3 comprises 14 residues. Trimming pared 6 bases from V and 6 bases from J, leaving 15 bases between. The CDR3 here is CASSYMGFPNEQFF. The CDR3 DNA reads TGTGCCAGCAGCTACATGGGCTTTCCCAATGAGCAGTTCTTC.

The chain recombines TRBV21-1 with TRBJ2-2; TRBD2, as called in the table, went unchecked against the DNA. TRBV21-1 is a pseudogene segment. CDR3 size: 17 residues. CDR3 in DNA: TGTGCCAGCAGCAAAATGGAGGGAGGGAGTTGCACCGGGGAGCTGTTTTTT. Encoded protein: CASSKMEGGSCTGELFF.

This sequence joins TRBV29-1 and TRBJ1-4; D may be TRBD1 (5 bases). This CDR3 comprises 13 residues. Germline lookup yields CDR1 SQVTM and CDR2 ANQGSEA. V gave up 1 base and J gave up 3 bases, with 6 bases separating them. The CDR3 bases are TGCAGCGTTGAAGGGGGGGCTAATGAAAAACTGTTTTTT. Amino acids: CSVEGGANEKLFF.

The chain combines TRBV28 with TRBJ2-1; 9 bases map to TRBD2. V trimming: 3 bases; J trimming: 5 bases; junction bases outside the gene matches: 11. Germline CDR1 reads MDHEN; CDR2 reads SYDVKM. CDR3 size: 17 residues. CDR3 sequence: CASSFLIGAGGHNEQFF. The CDR3 nucleotides are TGTGCCAGCAGTTTCTTGATTGGAGCGGGAGGCCACAATGAGCAGTTCTTC.